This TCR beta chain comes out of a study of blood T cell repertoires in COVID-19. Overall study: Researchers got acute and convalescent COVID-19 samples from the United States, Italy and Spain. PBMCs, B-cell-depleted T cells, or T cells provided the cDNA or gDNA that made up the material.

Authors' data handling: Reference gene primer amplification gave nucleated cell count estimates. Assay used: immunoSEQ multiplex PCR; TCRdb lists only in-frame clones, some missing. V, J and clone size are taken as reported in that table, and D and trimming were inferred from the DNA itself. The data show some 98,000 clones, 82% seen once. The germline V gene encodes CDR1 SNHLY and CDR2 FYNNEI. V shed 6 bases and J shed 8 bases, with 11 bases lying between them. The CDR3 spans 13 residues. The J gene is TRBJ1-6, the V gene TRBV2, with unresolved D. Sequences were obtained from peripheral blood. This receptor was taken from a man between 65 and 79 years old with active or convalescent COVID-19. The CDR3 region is CASRTEGDSPLHF. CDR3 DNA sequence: TGTGCCAGCAGAACCGAGGGAGATTCACCCCTCCACTTT.